The rows below give T cell receptor beta chains drawn from one sample of a study of T cells in Graves' hyperthyroidism and ophthalmopathy. TCRdb reprocessed the multiplex PCR reads via MiXCR and lists one record per CDR3 protein. The sample records hundreds of thousands of distinct CDR3 sequences, roughly 14% being singletons. Sample: blood. Receptors were obtained from a woman in her thirties or forties with Graves' ophthalmopathy. Both conserved end residues are part of each CDR3. The D gene is left open where the match is weak. Only part of the rows carry a size: once, few, many, or a class if the clone is expanded.

>13|TRBJ1-2|.|TRBV24-1|.
CATTGSDGDGYTF
TGTGCCACCACAGGGAGCGACGGGGATGGCTACACCTTC
>12|TRBJ1-1|.|TRBV20-1|many
CSARSMNTEAFF
TGCAGTGCTAGGAGCATGAACACTGAAGCTTTCTTT
>18|TRBJ2-6|TRBD1|TRBV6-2/TRBV6-3|.
CASSSWTGVRSGANVLTF
TGTGCCAGCAGTTCCTGGACAGGGGTGCGCTCTGGGGCCAACGTCCTGACTTTC
>15|TRBJ2-7|TRBD1|TRBV6-1|many
CASSGRTGVGYEQYF
TGTGCCAGCAGTGGAAGGACAGGGGTAGGCTACGAGCAGTACTTC
>14|TRBJ1-1|TRBD1|TRBV29-1|many
CSVDLGQGATEAFF
TGCAGCGTTGACTTGGGACAGGGGGCAACTGAAGCTTTCTTT
>15|TRBJ1-5|.|TRBV6-5|many
CASRAQGPSNQPQHF
TGTGCCAGCAGAGCTCAGGGACCCAGCAATCAGCCCCAGCATTTT
>16|TRBJ1-1|.|TRBV7-2|many
CASSLVVPGLNTEAFF
TGTGCCAGCAGCTTAGTCGTACCGGGGTTGAACACTGAAGCTTTCTTT
>15|TRBJ1-2|.|TRBV25-1|.
CASSERGTNLYGYTF
TGTGCCAGCAGTGAAAGGGGGACAAACCTCTATGGCTACACCTTC
>14|TRBJ2-2|.|TRBV24-1|many
CATSFPGNTGELFF
TGTGCCACCAGTTTTCCAGGGAACACCGGGGAGCTGTTTTTT
>16|TRBJ2-5|.|TRBV5-1|many
CASSLTRDLGWETQYF
TGCGCCAGCAGCTTGACCAGGGACCTAGGGTGGGAGACCCAGTACTTC
>15|TRBJ2-5|TRBD2|TRBV2|many
CASRRISGSQETQYF
TGTGCCAGCAGGAGGATTAGCGGGAGCCAAGAGACCCAGTACTTC
>15|TRBJ2-5|TRBD1|TRBV18|few
CASSSQGASLETQYF
TGTGCCAGCTCGTCACAGGGGGCATCCCTAGAGACCCAGTACTTC
>15|TRBJ1-2|.|TRBV19|few
CASSVTPTSNYGYTF
TGTGCCAGTAGCGTGACACCTACTAGTAACTATGGCTACACCTTC
>13|TRBJ2-1|.|TRBV6-5|many
CASRPTRGNEQFF
TGTGCCAGCCGCCCGACTAGAGGTAATGAGCAGTTCTTC
>16|TRBJ1-2|.|TRBV12-3/TRBV12-4|many
CASSLGGLPGFLGYTF
TGTGCCAGCAGTTTAGGTGGCCTACCGGGATTCCTGGGCTACACCTTC
>13|TRBJ1-1|.|TRBV6-2/TRBV6-3|many
CASSYRDNTEAFF
TGTGCCAGCAGTTACCGGGACAACACTGAAGCTTTCTTT
>15|TRBJ2-1|TRBD2|TRBV2|many
CASSTTSGGFNEQFF
TGTGCCAGCAGTACTACTAGCGGAGGTTTCAATGAGCAGTTCTTC
>13|TRBJ1-2|.|TRBV28|many
CASISAVDYGYTF
TGTGCCAGCATCTCGGCCGTTGACTATGGCTACACCTTC
>14|TRBJ2-7|.|TRBV28|many
CASSYRDTSYEQYF
TGTGCCAGCAGTTACCGGGACACTTCCTACGAGCAGTACTTC
>17|TRBJ2-7|TRBD2|TRBV20-1|many
CSARDHAGAGGPYEQYF
TGCAGTGCTAGAGATCACGCTGGGGCGGGAGGGCCCTACGAGCAGTACTTC
>13|TRBJ1-2|TRBD1|TRBV29-1|many
CSVNDQGEHGYTF
TGCAGCGTGAACGATCAGGGGGAACATGGCTACACCTTC
>15|TRBJ2-7|.|TRBV19|many
CASSTPPGKDYEQYF
TGTGCCAGTAGTACCCCACCGGGAAAGGACTACGAGCAGTACTTC
>14|TRBJ2-7|.|TRBV6-1|many
CASSASVSRYEQYF
TGTGCCAGCAGTGCGTCCGTCAGCCGCTACGAGCAGTACTTC
>16|TRBJ2-7|.|TRBV11-2|many
CASSSSGLPRSHEQYF
TGTGCCAGCAGCTCTAGTGGCCTCCCCCGGTCCCACGAGCAGTACTTC
>15|TRBJ2-2|TRBD2|TRBV9|.
CASSATSGRPGELFF
TGTGCCAGCAGCGCGACTAGCGGGAGGCCCGGGGAGCTGTTTTTT
>14|TRBJ2-5|.|TRBV9|many
CASSVVVGASAQYF
TGTGCCAGCAGCGTAGTAGTAGGGGCGTCGGCCCAGTACTTC
>13|TRBJ2-1|.|TRBV19|many
CASSILIGDEQFF
TGTGCCAGTAGTATTCTAATAGGGGATGAGCAGTTCTTC
>12|TRBJ1-2|.|TRBV4-3|many
CASSQESTGHTF
TGCGCCAGCAGCCAAGAATCGACAGGTCACACCTTC
>16|TRBJ2-7|.|TRBV19|many
CASSPRPTELHYEQYF
TGTGCCAGTAGTCCCCGCCCGACAGAGCTCCACTACGAGCAGTACTTC
>13|TRBJ1-1|.|TRBV6-1|.
CASKIGRGGEAFF
TGTGCCAGCAAAATCGGCAGGGGAGGTGAAGCTTTCTTT
>14|TRBJ2-7|.|TRBV6-4|many
CATLDGGVPGEQYF
TGTGCCACGCTGGATGGAGGGGTCCCCGGGGAGCAGTACTTC
>13|TRBJ1-2|.|TRBV12-5|many
CASGLVNRYGYTF
TGTGCTAGTGGTTTGGTAAATCGCTATGGCTACACCTTC